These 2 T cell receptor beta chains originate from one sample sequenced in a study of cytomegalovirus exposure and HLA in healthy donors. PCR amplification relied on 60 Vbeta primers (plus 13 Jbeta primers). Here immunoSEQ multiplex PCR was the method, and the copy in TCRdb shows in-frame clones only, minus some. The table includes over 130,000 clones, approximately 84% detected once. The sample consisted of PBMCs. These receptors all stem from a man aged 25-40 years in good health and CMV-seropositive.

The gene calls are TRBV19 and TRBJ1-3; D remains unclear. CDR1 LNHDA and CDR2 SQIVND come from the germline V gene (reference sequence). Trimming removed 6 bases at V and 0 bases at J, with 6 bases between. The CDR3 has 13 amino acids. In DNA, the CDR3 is TGTGCCAGTAGACAGAGCTCTGGAAACACCATATATTTT. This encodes CASRQSSGNTIYF. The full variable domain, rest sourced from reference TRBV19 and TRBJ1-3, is DGGITQSPKYLFRKEGQNVTLSCEQNLNHDAMYWYRQDPGQGLRLIYYSQIVNDFQKGDIAEGYSVSREKKESFPLTVTSAQKNPTAFYLCASRQSSGNTIYFGEGSWLTVV.

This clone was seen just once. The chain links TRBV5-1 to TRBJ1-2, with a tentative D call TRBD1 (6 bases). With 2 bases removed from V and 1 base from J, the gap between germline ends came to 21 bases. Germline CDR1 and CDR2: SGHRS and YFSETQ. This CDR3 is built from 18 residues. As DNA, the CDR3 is TGCGCCAGCAGCTTACTTCCTGTGGGGGCAGCCAATAACTATGGCTACACCTTC. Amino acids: CASSLLPVGAANNYGYTF.